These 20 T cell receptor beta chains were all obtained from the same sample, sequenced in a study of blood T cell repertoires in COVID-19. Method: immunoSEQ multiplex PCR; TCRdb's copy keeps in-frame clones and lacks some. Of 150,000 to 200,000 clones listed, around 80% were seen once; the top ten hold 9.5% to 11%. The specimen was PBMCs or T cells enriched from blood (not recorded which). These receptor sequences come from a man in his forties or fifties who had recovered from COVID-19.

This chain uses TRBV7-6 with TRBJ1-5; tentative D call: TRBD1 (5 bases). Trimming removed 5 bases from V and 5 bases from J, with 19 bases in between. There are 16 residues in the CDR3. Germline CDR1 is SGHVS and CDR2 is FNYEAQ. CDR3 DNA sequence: TGTGCCAGCAGCCTGACTCCAGGGAATTCGTATCAGCCCCAGCATTTT. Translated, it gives CASSLTPGNSYQPQHF.

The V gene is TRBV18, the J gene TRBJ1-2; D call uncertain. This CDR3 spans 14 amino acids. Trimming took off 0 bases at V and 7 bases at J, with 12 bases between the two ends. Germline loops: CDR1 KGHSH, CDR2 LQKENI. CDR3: CASSPPVRIGGYTF. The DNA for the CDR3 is TGTGCCAGCTCACCACCGGTCAGGATTGGTGGCTACACCTTC.

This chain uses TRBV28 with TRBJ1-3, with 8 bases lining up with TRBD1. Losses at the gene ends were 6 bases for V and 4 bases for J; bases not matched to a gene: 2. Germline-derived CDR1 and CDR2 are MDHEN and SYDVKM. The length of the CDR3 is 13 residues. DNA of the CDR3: TGTGCCAGCAGAACAGGGGGAGGAAACACCATATATTTT. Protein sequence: CASRTGGGNTIYF. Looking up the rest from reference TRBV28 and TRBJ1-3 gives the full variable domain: DVKVTQSSRYLVKRTGEKVFLECVQDMDHENMFWYRQDPGLGLRLIYFSYDVKMKEKGDIPEGYSVSREKKERFSLILESASTNQTSMYLCASRTGGGNTIYFGEGSWLTVV.

This chain's CDR3 is CASSRDRGGYEQYF. The CDR3 coding sequence is TGTGCCAGCAGCCGGGACAGGGGGGGCTACGAGCAGTACTTC. The chain uses TRBV11-2 and TRBJ2-7, with TRBD1 identical over 11 bases. Germline values: CDR1 SGHAT, CDR2 FQNNGV. After removal of 5 bases from V and 3 bases from J, the junction contained 3 bases not matched to a gene. The CDR3 covers 14 residues.

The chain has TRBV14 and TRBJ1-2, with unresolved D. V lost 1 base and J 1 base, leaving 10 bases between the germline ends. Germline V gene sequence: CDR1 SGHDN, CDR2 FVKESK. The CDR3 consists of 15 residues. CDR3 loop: CASSQGLTSNYGYTF. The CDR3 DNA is TGTGCCAGCAGCCAAGGACTGACTAGTAACTATGGCTACACCTTC.

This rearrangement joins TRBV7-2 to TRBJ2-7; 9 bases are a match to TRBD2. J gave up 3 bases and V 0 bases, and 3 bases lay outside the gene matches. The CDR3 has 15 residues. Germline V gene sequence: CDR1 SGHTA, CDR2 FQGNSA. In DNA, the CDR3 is TGTGCCAGCAGCTTAGCTAGCGGGAGTATCTACGAGCAGTACTTC. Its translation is CASSLASGSIYEQYF.

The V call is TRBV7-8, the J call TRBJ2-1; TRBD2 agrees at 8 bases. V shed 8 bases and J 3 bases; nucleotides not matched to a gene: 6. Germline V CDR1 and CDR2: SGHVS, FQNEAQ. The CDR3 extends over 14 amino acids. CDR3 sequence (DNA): TGTGCCAGCCAGGAGCGGGAGAACTACAATGAGCAGTTCTTC. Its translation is CASQERENYNEQFF.

CDR3 DNA: TGTGCCAGCAGCCGGACAGCAAATGAAAAACTGTTTTTT. Its protein product is CASSRTANEKLFF. V gene TRBV3-1 (or the pseudogene TRBV3-2) combines with J gene TRBJ1-4, with TRBD1 as a possible D gene (6 bases). The length of the CDR3 is 13 residues. Germline loops: CDR1 LGHDT, CDR2 YNNKEL (reference sequence). V lost 4 bases and J 5 bases, leaving 8 bases between the germline ends.

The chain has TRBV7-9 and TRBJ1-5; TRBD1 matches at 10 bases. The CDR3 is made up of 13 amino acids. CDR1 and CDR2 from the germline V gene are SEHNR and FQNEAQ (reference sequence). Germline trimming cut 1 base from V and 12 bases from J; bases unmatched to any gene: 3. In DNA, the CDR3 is TGTGCCAGCAGCTTAGGACAGGGGGCAATCCAGCATTTT. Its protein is CASSLGQGAIQHF.

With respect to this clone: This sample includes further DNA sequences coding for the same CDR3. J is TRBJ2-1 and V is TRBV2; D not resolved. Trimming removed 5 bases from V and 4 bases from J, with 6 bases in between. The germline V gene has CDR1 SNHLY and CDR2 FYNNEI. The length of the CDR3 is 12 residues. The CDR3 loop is CASSSPYNEQFF. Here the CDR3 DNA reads TGTGCCAGCAGTAGCCCGTACAATGAGCAGTTCTTC. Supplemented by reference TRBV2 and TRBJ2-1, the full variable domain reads EPEVTQTPSHQVTQMGQEVILRCVPISNHLYFYWYRQILGQKVEFLVSFYNNEISEKSEIFDDQFSVERPDGSNFTLKIRSTKLEDSAMYFCASSSPYNEQFFGPGTRLTVL.

This CDR3 is CAISGTGPLNTEAFF. The CDR3 DNA reads TGTGCCATCAGTGGGACAGGCCCCCTGAACACTGAAGCTTTCTTT. The gene calls are TRBV10-3 and TRBJ1-1; 7 bases line up with TRBD1. With 4 bases clipped from V and 0 bases from J, the junction kept 5 bases outside the gene matches. Germline loops: CDR1 ENHRY, CDR2 SYGVKD. The CDR3 has 15 amino acids.

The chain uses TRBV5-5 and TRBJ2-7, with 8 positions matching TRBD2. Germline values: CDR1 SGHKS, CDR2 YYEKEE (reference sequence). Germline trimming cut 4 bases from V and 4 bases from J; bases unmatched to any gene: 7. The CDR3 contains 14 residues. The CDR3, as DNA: TGTGCCAGCAGCCCGGGGGGGGCCAATTACGAGCAGTACTTC. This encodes CASSPGGANYEQYF.

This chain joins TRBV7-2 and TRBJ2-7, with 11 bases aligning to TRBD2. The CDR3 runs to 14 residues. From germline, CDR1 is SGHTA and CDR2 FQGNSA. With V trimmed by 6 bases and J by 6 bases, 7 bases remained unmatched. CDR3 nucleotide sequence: TGTGCCAGCAGTGAGACTAGCGGGACTTCCGAGCAGTACTTC. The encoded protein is CASSETSGTSEQYF.

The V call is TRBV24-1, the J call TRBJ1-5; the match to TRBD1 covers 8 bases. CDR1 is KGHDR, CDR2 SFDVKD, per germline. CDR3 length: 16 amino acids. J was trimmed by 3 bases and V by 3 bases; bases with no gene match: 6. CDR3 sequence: CATSDPRTGNNQPQHF. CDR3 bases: TGTGCCACCAGTGATCCCCGGACAGGGAACAATCAGCCCCAGCATTTT.

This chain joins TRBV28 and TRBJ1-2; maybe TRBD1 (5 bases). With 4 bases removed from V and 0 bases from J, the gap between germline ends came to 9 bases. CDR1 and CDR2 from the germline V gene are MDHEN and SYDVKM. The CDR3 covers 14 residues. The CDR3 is CASSSQGANYGYTF. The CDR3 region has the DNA TGTGCCAGCAGTTCTCAAGGGGCTAACTATGGCTACACCTTC.

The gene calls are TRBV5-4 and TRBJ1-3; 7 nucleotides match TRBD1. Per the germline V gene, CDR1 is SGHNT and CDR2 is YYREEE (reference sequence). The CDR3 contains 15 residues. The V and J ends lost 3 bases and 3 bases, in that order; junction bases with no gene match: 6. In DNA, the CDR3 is TGTGCCAGCAGCTCCGGGACAGCAGGTGGAAACACCATATATTTT. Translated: CASSSGTAGGNTIYF.

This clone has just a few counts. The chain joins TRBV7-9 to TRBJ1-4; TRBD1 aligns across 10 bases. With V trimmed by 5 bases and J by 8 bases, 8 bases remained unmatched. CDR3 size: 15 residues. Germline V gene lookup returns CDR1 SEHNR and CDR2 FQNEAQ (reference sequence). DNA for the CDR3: TGTGCCAGCAGCCCATGGGACAGGGGCGAGGAAAAACTGTTTTTT. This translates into CASSPWDRGEEKLFF.

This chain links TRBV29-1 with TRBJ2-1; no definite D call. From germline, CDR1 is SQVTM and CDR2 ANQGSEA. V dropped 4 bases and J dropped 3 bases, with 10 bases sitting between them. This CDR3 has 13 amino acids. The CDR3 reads CSVGASFYNEQFF. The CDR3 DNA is TGCAGCGTTGGAGCTAGTTTCTACAATGAGCAGTTCTTC.

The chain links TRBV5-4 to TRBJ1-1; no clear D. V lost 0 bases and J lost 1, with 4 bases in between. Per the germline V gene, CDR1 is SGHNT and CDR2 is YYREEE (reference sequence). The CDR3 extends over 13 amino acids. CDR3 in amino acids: CASSLVKNTEAFF. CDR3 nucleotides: TGTGCCAGCAGCTTGGTAAAGAACACTGAAGCTTTCTTT.

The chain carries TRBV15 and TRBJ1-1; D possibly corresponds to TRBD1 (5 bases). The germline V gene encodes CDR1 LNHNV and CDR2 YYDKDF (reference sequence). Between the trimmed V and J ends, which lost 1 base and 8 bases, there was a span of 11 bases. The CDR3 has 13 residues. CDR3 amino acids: CATSRVQRQEAFF. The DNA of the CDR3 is TGTGCCACCAGCAGAGTGCAACGACAGGAAGCTTTCTTT.